This record looks at one T cell receptor beta chain sequence and its context. The CDR3 spans 14 residues. After removal of 3 bases from V and 4 bases from J, the junction contained 5 bases not matched to a gene. Germline V gene data show CDR1 as SGHVS and CDR2 as FQNEAQ. This entry is derived from a study of healthy donors' naive CD4 and CD8 T cells. Each TCR library used 450 to 600 ng of total RNA and a linear amplification protocol. TCRdb used MiXCR to reprocess the reads, holding one entry per CDR3 protein. The sample contains approximately 180,000 distinct CDR3 sequences, around 74% of which appear only once.

The rearrangement links TRBV7-8 to TRBJ1-2, with TRBD1 matching 7 bases. The TCR originated in a pool of human donors in good health; the sample pools cells from several healthy donors. The specimen was naive CD4+ and CD8+ T cells sorted from blood, pooled from several donors. CDR3 sequence (DNA): TGTGCCAGCAGCTTCCGGGACAGTAGCTATGGCTACACCTTC. It specifies CASSFRDSSYGYTF.